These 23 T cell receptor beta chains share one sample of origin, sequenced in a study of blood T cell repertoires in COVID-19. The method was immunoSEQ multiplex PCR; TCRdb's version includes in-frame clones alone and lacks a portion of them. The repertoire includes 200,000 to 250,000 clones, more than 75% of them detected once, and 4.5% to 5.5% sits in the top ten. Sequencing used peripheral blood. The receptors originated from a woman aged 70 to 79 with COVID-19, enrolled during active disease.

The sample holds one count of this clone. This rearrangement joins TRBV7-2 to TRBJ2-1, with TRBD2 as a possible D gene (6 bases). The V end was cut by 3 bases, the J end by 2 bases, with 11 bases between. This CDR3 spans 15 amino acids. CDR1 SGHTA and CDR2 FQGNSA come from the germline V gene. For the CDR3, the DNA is TGTGCCAGCAGCTTTGCGGGGCCTACCTACAATGAGCAGTTCTTC. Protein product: CASSFAGPTYNEQFF.

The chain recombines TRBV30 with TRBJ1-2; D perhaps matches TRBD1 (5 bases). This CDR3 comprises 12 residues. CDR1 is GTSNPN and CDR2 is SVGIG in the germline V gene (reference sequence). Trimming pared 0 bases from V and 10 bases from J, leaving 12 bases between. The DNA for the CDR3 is TGTGCCTGGAGTGTAAGTGGACACGACTACACCTTC. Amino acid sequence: CAWSVSGHDYTF. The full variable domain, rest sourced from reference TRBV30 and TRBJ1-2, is SQTIHQWPATLVQPVGSPLSLECTVEGTSNPNLYWYRQAAGRGLQLLFYSVGIGQISSEVPQNLSASRPQDRQFILSSKKLLLSDSGFYLCAWSVSGHDYTFGSGTRLTVV.

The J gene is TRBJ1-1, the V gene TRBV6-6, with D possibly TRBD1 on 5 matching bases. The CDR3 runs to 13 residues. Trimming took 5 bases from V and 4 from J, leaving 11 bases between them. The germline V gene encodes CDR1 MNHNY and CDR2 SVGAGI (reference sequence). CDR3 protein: CASSPPGGTEAFF. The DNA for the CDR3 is TGTGCCAGCAGTCCGCCGGGGGGCACTGAAGCTTTCTTT.

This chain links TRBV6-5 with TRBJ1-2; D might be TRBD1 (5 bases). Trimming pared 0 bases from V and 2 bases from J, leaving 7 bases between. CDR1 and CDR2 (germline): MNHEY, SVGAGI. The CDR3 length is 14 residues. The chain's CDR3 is CASSYSAGNYGYTF. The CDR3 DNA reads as TGTGCCAGCAGTTACTCGGCAGGGAACTATGGCTACACCTTC.

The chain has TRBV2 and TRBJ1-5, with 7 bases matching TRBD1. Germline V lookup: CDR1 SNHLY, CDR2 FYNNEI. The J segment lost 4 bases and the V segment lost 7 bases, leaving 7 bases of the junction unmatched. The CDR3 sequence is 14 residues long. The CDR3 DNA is TGTGCCAGCAATCGACAGGGTGGAAATCAGCCCCAGCATTTT. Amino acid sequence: CASNRQGGNQPQHF. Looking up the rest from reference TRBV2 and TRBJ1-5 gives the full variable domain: EPEVTQTPSHQVTQMGQEVILRCVPISNHLYFYWYRQILGQKVEFLVSFYNNEISEKSEIFDDQFSVERPDGSNFTLKIRSTKLEDSAMYFCASNRQGGNQPQHFGDGTRLSIL.

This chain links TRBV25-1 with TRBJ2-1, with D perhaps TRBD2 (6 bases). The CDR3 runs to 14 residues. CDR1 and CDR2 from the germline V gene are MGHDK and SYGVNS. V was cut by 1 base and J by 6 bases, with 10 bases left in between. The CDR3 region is CASSESGSGNEQFF. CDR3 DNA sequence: TGTGCCAGCAGTGAATCAGGTAGCGGCAATGAGCAGTTCTTC.

The DNA for the CDR3 is TGTGCCAGCAGCCAGCCAGGGAAGGGTACCCGGACCCAGTACTTC. Translation: CASSQPGKGTRTQYF. The rearrangement links TRBV5-8 to TRBJ2-5; D perhaps matches TRBD1 (5 bases). The CDR3 covers 15 residues. The V gene's germline CDR1 is SGHTS and CDR2 YDEGEE. Trimming pared 4 bases from V and 7 bases from J, leaving 20 bases between.

CDR3 DNA: TGTGCCAGCAGCTCGCTCGTCCCCAGCGCCGGGGAGCTGTTTTTT. Amino acid sequence: CASSSLVPSAGELFF. The V and J genes are TRBV5-8 and TRBJ2-2; D not certain. Trimming left V 3 bases short and J 6 bases short, with 15 bases between. Germline V gene sequence: CDR1 SGHTS, CDR2 YDEGEE. The length of the CDR3 is 15 residues. Drawing the rest from reference TRBV5-8 and TRBJ2-2, the complete variable domain is EAGVTQSPTHLIKTRGQQATLRCSPISGHTSVYWYQQALGLGLQFLLWYDEGEERNRGNFPPRFSGRQFPNYSSELNVNALELEDSALYLCASSSLVPSAGELFFGEGSRLTVL.

The CDR3 sequence: CAWSESGGETEAFF. The CDR3 region has the DNA TGTGCCTGGAGCGAATCGGGTGGAGAGACTGAAGCTTTCTTT. This chain uses TRBV30 with TRBJ1-1; no firm D call. CDR3 size: 14 residues. Germline V gives CDR1 GTSNPN, CDR2 SVGIG (reference sequence). V shed 3 bases and J shed 5 bases, with 16 bases lying between them.

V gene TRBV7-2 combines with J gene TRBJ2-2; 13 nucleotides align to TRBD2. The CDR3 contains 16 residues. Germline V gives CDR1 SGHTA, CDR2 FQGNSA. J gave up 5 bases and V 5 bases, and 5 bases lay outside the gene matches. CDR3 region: CASSAGLAGATGELFF. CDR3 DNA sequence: TGTGCCAGCAGCGCCGGACTAGCGGGGGCTACCGGGGAGCTGTTTTTT.

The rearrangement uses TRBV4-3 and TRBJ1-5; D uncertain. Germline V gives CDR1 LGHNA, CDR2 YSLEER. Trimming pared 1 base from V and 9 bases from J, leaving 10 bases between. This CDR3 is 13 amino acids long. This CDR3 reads CASSQGLVTPQHF. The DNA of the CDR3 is TGCGCCAGCAGCCAAGGACTTGTCACGCCCCAGCATTTT.

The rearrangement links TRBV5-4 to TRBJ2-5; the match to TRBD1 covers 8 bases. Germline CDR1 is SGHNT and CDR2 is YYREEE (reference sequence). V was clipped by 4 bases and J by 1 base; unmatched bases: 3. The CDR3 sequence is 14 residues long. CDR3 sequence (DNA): TGTGCCAGCAGCACCGGGACAGGCCAAGAGACCCAGTACTTC. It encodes CASSTGTGQETQYF.

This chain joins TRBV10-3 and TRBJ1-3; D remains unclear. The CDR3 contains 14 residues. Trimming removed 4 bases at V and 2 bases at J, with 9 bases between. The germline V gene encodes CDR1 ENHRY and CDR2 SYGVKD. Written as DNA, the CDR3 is TGTGCCATCAGTGTCCCCTCTCCTGGAAACACCATATATTTT. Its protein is CAISVPSPGNTIYF.

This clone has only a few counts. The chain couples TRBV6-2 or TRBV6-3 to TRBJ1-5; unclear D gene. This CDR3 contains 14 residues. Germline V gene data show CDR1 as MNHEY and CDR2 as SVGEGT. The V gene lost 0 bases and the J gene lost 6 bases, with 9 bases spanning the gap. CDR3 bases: TGTGCCAGCAGTTACTCGAGGCTCCCTCAGCCCCAGCATTTT. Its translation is CASSYSRLPQPQHF.

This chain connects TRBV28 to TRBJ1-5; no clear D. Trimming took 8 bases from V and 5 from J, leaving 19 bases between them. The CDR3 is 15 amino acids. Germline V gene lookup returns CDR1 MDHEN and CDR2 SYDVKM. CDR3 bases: TGTGCCAGCGGCCCCGAATCTTTACGTTATCAGCCCCAGCATTTT. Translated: CASGPESLRYQPQHF.

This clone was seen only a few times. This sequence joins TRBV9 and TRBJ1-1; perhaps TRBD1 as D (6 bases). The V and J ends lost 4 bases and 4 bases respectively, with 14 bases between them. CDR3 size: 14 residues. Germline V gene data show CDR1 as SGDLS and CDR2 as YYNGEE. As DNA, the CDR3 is TGTGCCAGCAGCTTCGAGGGGGTAGGCACTGAAGCTTTCTTT. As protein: CASSFEGVGTEAFF.

Here the CDR3 DNA reads TGTGCCACCAGCGGTACGGACAAAGGACAAGAGACCCAGTACTTC. It yields the protein CATSGTDKGQETQYF. This chain connects TRBV24-1 to TRBJ2-5; the D gene is possibly TRBD1 (5 bases). The CDR3 covers 15 residues. Germline V lookup: CDR1 KGHDR, CDR2 SFDVKD. Between the trimmed V and J ends, which lost 7 bases and 2 bases, there was a span of 16 bases.

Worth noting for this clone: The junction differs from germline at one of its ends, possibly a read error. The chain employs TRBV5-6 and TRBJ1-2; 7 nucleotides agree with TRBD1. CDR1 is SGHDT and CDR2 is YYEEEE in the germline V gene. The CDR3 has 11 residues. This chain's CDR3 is CASSLGGQPLF. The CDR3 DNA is TGTGCCAGCAGCTTGGGGGGACAGCCGCTCTTC.

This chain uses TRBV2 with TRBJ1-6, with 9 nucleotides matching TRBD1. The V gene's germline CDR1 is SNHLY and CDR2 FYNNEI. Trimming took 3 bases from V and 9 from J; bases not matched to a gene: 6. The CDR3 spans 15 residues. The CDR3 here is CASSERGTGFSPLHF. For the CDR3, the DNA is TGTGCCAGCAGTGAGCGAGGGACAGGGTTTTCACCCCTCCACTTT.

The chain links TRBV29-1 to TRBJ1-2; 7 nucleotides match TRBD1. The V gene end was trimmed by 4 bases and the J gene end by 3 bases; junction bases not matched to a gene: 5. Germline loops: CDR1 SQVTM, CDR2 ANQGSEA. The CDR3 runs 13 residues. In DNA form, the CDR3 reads TGCAGCGTTGCCGACAGGGTCGACTATGGCTACACCTTC. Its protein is CSVADRVDYGYTF.

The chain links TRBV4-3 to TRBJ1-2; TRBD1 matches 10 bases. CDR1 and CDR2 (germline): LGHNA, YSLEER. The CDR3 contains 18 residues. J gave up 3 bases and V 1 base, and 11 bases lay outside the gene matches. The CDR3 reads CASSQVAAGTGAYYGYTF. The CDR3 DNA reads TGCGCCAGCAGCCAAGTGGCGGCCGGGACAGGGGCGTACTATGGCTACACCTTC.

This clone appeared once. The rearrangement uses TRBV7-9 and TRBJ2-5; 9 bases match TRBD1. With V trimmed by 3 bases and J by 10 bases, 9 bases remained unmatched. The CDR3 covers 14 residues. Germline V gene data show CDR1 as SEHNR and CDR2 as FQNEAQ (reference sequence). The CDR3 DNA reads TGTGCCAGCAGCTTTCCGGGACAGGGTTCGGACCAGTACTTC. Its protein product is CASSFPGQGSDQYF. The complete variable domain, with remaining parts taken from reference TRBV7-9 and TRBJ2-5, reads DTGVSQNPRHKITKRGQNVTFRCDPISEHNRLYWYRQTLGQGPEFLTYFQNEAQLEKSRLLSDRFSAERPKGSFSTLEIQRTEQGDSAMYLCASSFPGQGSDQYFGPGTRLLVL.

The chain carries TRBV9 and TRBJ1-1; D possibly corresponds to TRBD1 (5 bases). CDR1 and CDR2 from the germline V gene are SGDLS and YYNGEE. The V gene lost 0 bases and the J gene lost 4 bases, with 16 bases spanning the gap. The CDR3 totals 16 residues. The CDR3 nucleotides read TGTGCCAGCAGCGTAGACATTAGCGGAGGGACCACTGAAGCTTTCTTT. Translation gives CASSVDISGGTTEAFF.